This T cell receptor (beta chain) was retrieved from a study of blood T cells in healthy people across ages. The CDR3 contains 16 residues. Trimming stripped 3 bases from V and 1 base from J, with 15 bases between. Study conclusions and caveats: Changes in expanded clonotypes were possibly confounded, as the CMV status of donors was unknown.

About this clonotype itself: Its antigen remains unknown.

The second PCR ran roughly 6 to 11 cycles with a sample-barcoded 5' primer and J-beta primers. With 12 random nucleotides, a template-switch adaptor tagged each individual cDNA molecule. TCRdb recomputed calls from the 5' RACE reads with MiXCR, one row per CDR3 protein. The sample includes about a million distinct CDR3 sequences, around two fifths of them seen just once. The sequence derives from a man aged 18 to 29 in good health. Input material: blood. The chain recombines TRBV12-3 or TRBV12-4 with TRBJ1-1; maybe TRBD1 (5 bases). The CDR3 DNA is TGTGCCAGCAGTTTTCTCCGGTGGGGGTCGAACACTGAAGCTTTCTTT. It is translated as CASSFLRWGSNTEAFF.